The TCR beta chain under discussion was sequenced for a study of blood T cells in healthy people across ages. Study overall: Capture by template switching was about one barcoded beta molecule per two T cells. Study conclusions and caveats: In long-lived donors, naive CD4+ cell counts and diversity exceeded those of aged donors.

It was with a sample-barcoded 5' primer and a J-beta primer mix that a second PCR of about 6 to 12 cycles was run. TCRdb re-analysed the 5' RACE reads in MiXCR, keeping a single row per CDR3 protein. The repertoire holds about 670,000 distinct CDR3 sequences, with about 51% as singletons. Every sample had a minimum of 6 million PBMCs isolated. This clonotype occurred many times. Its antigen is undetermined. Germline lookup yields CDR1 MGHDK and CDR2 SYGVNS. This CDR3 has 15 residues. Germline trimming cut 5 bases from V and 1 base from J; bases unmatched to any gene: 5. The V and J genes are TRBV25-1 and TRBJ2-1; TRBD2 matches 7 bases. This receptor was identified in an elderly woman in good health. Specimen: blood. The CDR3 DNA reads TGTGCCAGCAGTCAGCCCGGGGGGTCCTACAATGAGCAGTTCTTC. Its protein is CASSQPGGSYNEQFF.